This TCR beta chain is drawn from a study of blood T cell repertoires in COVID-19. The overall study: The origin of the acute and convalescent COVID-19 samples was the United States, Italy and Spain. The cDNA or gDNA used as material had been derived from T cells, B-cell-depleted T cells, or PBMCs.

The germline V gene has CDR1 SEHNR and CDR2 FQNEAQ (reference sequence). Trimming removed 7 bases at V and 0 bases at J, with 12 bases between. The CDR3 totals 14 residues. In the original processing: By means of reference gene primer amplification, nucleated cell counts were estimated. The repertoire was sequenced with immunoSEQ multiplex PCR; TCRdb's copy has only in-frame clones and lacks some. Clone size and the V and J calls come from that table; the DNA yielded D and trimming. The top ten clones hold 4.3% of a sample with 100,000 to 130,000 clones, over 60% of them seen once. The rearrangement uses TRBV7-9 and TRBJ1-2; D remains unclear. The TCR comes from a man aged 65 to 79 with acute or convalescent COVID-19. The sequencing sample was made of peripheral blood. As DNA, the CDR3 is TGTGCCAGCACTAATCGCGCCACTAACTATGGCTACACCTTC. Translation: CASTNRATNYGYTF. Using reference TRBV7-9 and TRBJ1-2 for the parts outside the CDR3, the full variable domain is DTGVSQNPRHKITKRGQNVTFRCDPISEHNRLYWYRQTLGQGPEFLTYFQNEAQLEKSRLLSDRFSAERPKGSFSTLEIQRTEQGDSAMYLCASTNRATNYGYTFGSGTRLTVV.